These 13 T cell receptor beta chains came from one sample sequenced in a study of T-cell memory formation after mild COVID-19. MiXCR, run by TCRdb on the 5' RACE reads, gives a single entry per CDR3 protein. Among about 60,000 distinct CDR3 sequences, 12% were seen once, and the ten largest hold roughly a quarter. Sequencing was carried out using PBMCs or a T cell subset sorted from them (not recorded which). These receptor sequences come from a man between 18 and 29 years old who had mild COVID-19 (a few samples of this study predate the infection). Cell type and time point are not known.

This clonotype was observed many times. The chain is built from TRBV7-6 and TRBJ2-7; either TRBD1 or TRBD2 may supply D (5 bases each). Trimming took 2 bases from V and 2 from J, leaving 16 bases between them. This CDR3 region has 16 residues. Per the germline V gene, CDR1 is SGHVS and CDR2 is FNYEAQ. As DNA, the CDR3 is TGTGCCAGCAGCTTAACAGACAGAGGGGCACCCTACGAGCAGTACTTC. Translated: CASSLTDRGAPYEQYF.

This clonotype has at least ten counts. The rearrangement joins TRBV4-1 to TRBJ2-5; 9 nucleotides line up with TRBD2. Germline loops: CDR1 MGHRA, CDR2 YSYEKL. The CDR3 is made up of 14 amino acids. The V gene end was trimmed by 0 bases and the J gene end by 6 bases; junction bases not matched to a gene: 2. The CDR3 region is CASSQDSGGKTQYF. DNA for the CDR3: TGCGCCAGCAGCCAAGACAGCGGGGGGAAGACCCAGTACTTC.

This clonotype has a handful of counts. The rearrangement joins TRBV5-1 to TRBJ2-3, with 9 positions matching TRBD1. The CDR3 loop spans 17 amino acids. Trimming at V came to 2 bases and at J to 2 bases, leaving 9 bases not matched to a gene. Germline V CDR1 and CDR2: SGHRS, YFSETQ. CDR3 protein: CASSLTATGGDTDTQYF. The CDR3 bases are TGCGCCAGCAGCTTAACGGCAACAGGGGGCGACACAGATACGCAGTATTTT.

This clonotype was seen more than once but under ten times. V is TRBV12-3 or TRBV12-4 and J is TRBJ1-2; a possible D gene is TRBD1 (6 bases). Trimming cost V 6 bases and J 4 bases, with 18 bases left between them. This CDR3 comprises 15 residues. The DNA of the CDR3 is TGTGCCAGCAGCCGGAGCAGGGGAGGGGGCTATGGCTACACCTTC. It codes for CASSRSRGGGYGYTF.

DNA for the CDR3: TGCAGTGCTAGGTGGCAATGGACCACGCCGGGAGATACGCAGTATTTT. Residues: CSARWQWTTPGDTQYF. The chain links TRBV20-1 to TRBJ2-3; no firm D call. Trimming removed 3 bases at V and 5 bases at J, with 21 bases between. In germline, CDR1 is DFQATT, CDR2 SNEGSKA (reference sequence). This CDR3 has 16 amino acids.

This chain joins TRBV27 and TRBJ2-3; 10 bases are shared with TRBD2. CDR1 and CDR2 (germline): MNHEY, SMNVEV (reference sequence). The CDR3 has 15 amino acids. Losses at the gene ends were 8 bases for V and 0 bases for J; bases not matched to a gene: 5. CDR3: CASRSGGVSTDTQYF. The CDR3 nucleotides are TGTGCCAGCCGAAGCGGGGGGGTAAGCACAGATACGCAGTATTTT.

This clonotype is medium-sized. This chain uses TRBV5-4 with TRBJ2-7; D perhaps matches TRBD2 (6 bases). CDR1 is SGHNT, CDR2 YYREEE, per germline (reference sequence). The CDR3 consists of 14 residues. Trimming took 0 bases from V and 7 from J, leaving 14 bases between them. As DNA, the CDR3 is TGTGCCAGCAGCTTGGGGGTCTCCGCGGGGGAGCAGTACTTC. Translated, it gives CASSLGVSAGEQYF.

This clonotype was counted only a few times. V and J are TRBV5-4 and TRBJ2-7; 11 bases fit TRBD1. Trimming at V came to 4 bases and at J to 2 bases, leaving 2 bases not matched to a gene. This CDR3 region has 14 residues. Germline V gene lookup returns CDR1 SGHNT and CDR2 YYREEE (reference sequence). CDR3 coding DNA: TGTGCCAGCAGCCGGACAGGGGGCACCTACGAGCAGTACTTC. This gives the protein CASSRTGGTYEQYF.

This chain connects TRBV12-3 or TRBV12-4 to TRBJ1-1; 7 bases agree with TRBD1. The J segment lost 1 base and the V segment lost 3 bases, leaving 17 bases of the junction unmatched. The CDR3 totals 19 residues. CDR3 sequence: CASSFQVGGRGVGNTEAFF. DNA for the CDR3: TGTGCCAGCAGTTTCCAGGTGGGTGGCAGGGGGGTCGGGAACACTGAAGCTTTCTTT.

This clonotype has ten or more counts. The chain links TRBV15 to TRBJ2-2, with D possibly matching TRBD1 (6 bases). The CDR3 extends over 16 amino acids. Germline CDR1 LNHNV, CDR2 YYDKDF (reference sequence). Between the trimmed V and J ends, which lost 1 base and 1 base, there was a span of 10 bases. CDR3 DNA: TGTGCCACCAGCAGAGGCCCGACAGGGAACACCGGGGAGCTGTTTTTT. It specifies CATSRGPTGNTGELFF. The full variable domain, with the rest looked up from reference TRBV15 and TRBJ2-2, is DAMVIQNPRYQVTQFGKPVTLSCSQTLNHNVMYWYQQKSSQAPKLLFHYYDKDFNNEADTPDNFQSRRPNTSFCFLDIRSPGLGDTAMYLCATSRGPTGNTGELFFGEGSRLTVL.

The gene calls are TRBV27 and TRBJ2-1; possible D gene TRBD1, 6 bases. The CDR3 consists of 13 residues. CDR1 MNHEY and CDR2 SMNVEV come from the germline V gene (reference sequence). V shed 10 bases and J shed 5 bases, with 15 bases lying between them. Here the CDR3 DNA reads TGTGCCACCTGGGGGCTCCCCAACAATGAGCAGTTCTTC. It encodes CATWGLPNNEQFF.

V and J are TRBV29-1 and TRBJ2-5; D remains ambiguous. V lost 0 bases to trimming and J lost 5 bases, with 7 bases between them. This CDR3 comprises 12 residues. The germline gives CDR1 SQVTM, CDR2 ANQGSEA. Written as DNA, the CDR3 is TGCAGCGTTGAAGACCTCCCGGAGACCCAGTACTTC. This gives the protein CSVEDLPETQYF.

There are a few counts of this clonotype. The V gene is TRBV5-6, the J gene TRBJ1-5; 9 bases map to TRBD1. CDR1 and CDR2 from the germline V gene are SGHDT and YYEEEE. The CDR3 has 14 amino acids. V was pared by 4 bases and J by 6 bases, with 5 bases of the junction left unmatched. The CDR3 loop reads CASSAGQGFQPQHF. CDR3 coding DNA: TGTGCCAGCAGCGCGGGACAGGGTTTTCAGCCCCAGCATTTT. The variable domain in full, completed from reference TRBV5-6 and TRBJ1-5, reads DAGVTQSPTHLIKTRGQQVTLRCSPKSGHDTVSWYQQALGQGPQFIFQYYEEEERQRGNFPDRFSGHQFPNYSSELNVNALLLGDSALYLCASSAGQGFQPQHFGDGTRLSIL.